This T cell receptor (beta chain) was documented in a study of immune cell composition in non-small cell lung cancer. Normal lung was sampled as far from the tumour as possible, at least 3 cm. The repertoire was sequenced with immunoSEQ multiplex PCR; TCRdb's copy has only in-frame clones and lacks some. This sample has over 7,500 clones, with approximately 77% found just once. Per the germline V gene, CDR1 is MNHEY and CDR2 is SMNVEV (reference sequence). V dropped 0 bases and J dropped 2; count of bases not matched to a gene: 7. The CDR3 is 16 residues long. This clone was picked up one time. The source material was non-adjacent lung tissue. The J gene is TRBJ2-7, the V gene TRBV27; 7 nucleotides agree with TRBD1. This sequence originates from a human donor with non-small cell lung cancer. This CDR3 is CASSLSRQGLTYEQYF. CDR3 DNA sequence: TGTGCCAGCAGTTTATCCAGACAGGGTCTCACCTACGAGCAGTACTTC.